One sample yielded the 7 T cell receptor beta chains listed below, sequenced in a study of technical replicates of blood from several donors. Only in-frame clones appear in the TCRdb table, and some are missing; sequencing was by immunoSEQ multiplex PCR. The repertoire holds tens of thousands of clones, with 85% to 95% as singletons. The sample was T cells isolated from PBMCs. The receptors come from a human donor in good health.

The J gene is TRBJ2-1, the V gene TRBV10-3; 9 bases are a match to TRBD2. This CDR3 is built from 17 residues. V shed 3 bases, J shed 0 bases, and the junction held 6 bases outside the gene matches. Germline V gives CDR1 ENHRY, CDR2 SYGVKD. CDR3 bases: TGTGCCATCAGTGACCTAAATAGCGGGAGCTCCTACAATGAGCAGTTCTTC. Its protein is CAISDLNSGSSYNEQFF.

The CDR3 sequence is CASSSRTSGKDGELFF. CDR3 DNA sequence: TGTGCCAGCAGCTCCCGGACTAGCGGGAAGGACGGGGAGCTGTTTTTT. The gene calls are TRBV7-3 and TRBJ2-2, with 12 bases aligning to TRBD2. In germline, CDR1 is SGHTA, CDR2 FQGTGA. Losses at the gene ends were 4 bases for V and 7 bases for J; bases not matched to a gene: 7. The CDR3 sequence is 16 residues long.

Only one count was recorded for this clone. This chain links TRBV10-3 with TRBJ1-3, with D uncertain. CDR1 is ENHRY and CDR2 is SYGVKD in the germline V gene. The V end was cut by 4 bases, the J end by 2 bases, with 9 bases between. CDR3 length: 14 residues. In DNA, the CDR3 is TGTGCCATCAGTGTGCAGTTCCCTGGAAACACCATATATTTT. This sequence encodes CAISVQFPGNTIYF.

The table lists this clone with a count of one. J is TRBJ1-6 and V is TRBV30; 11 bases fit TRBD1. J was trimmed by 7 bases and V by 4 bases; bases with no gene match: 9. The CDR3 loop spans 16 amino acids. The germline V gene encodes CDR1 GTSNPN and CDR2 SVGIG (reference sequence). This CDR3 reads CAWTPRGTGGNSPLHF. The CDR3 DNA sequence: TGTGCCTGGACCCCAAGAGGGACAGGGGGAAATTCACCCCTCCACTTT.

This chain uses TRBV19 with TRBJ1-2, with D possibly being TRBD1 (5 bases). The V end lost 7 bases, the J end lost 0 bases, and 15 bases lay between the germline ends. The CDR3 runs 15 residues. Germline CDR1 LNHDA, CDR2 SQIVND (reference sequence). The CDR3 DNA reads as TGTGCCAGTATGACCCAGGGAGGAACTAACTATGGCTACACCTTC. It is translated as CASMTQGGTNYGYTF.

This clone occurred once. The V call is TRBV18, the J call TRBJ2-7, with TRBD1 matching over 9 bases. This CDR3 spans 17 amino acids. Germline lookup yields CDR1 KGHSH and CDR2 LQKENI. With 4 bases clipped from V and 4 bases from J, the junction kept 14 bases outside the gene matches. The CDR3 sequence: CASSHRTTGQGLYEQYF. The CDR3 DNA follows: TGTGCCAGCTCACACCGGACTACGGGACAGGGTCTTTACGAGCAGTACTTC.

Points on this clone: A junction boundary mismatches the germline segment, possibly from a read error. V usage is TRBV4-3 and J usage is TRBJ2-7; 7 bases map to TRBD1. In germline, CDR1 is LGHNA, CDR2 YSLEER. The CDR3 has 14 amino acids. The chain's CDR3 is CASSQDQGVEHPHF. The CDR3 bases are TGCGCCAGCAGCCAAGATCAGGGGGTCGAACATCCCCACTTC.